The 16 T cell receptor beta chains below come from one sample, sequenced in a study of blood T cell repertoires in COVID-19. TCRdb's table, derived via immunoSEQ multiplex PCR, lists solely in-frame clones and lacks some. In the table there are about 310,000 clones, 85% of which are singletons. The sequenced material came from PBMCs or T cells enriched from blood (not recorded which). These receptors were collected from a woman in her 30s who had been exposed to COVID-19.

The chain recombines TRBV28 with TRBJ2-2; 8 nucleotides agree with TRBD2. The germline CDR1 and CDR2 sequences are MDHEN and SYDVKM. This CDR3 region has 16 residues. With 6 bases clipped from V and 1 base from J, the junction kept 7 bases outside the gene matches. In DNA, the CDR3 is TGTGCCAGCAGCTATTTTACTAGCGGGAACACCGGGGAGCTGTTTTTT. This sequence encodes CASSYFTSGNTGELFF.

The chain has TRBV9 and TRBJ2-5; 10 bases line up with TRBD2. CDR1 SGDLS and CDR2 YYNGEE come from the germline V gene. V lost 0 bases and J lost 4; bases outside the gene matches: 9. This CDR3 comprises 17 residues. The CDR3 DNA is TGTGCCAGCAGCGTAGGGGCTAGCGGGAGTATGCTAGAGACCCAGTACTTC. This translates into CASSVGASGSMLETQYF.

The rearrangement joins TRBV7-6 to TRBJ1-2; TRBD1 aligns across 8 bases. With V trimmed by 5 bases and J by 8 bases, 13 bases remained unmatched. Germline CDR1 is SGHVS and CDR2 is FNYEAQ. The CDR3 loop spans 15 amino acids. CDR3 nucleotides: TGTGCCAGCAGCAGCCCCCGGGACAGGTCGTCGGGCTACACCTTC. Its translation: CASSSPRDRSSGYTF. Full variable domain (outside the CDR3, taken from reference TRBV7-6 and TRBJ1-2): GAGVSQSPRYKVTKRGQDVALRCDPISGHVSLYWYRQALGQGPEFLTYFNYEAQQDKSGLPNDRFSAERPEGSISTLTIQRTEQRDSAMYRCASSSPRDRSSGYTFGSGTRLTVV.

This clone was found a few times. This chain links TRBV5-1 with TRBJ1-1, with TRBD1 matching 9 bases. V lost 4 bases to trimming and J lost 4 bases; unmatched junction nucleotides: 11. CDR3 length equals 16 residues. Looked up from germline, CDR1 is SGHRS and CDR2 is YFSETQ. CDR3 coding DNA: TGCGCCAGCAGCACATGGGACAGGGCAGTGATCACTGAAGCTTTCTTT. Translating gives CASSTWDRAVITEAFF.

The rearrangement joins TRBV19 to TRBJ1-5, with D possibly being TRBD1 (6 bases). V was cut by 8 bases and J by 6 bases, with 11 bases left in between. In germline, CDR1 is LNHDA, CDR2 SQIVND (reference sequence). The CDR3 consists of 12 residues. CDR3: CASGGGRQPQHF. CDR3 coding DNA: TGTGCCAGTGGCGGGGGGCGTCAGCCCCAGCATTTT.

The V call is TRBV18, the J call TRBJ2-7; TRBD1 matches 9 bases. The CDR3 has 17 amino acids. The J segment lost 1 base and the V segment lost 2 bases, leaving 9 bases of the junction unmatched. The germline V gene has CDR1 KGHSH and CDR2 LQKENI. CDR3 residues: CASSPALKGQGSYEQYF. The CDR3 nucleotides read TGTGCCAGCTCACCAGCCCTAAAGGGACAGGGATCCTACGAGCAGTACTTC. The full variable domain, with the rest looked up from reference TRBV18 and TRBJ2-7, is NAGVMQNPRHLVRRRGQEARLRCSPMKGHSHVYWYRQLPEEGLKFMVYLQKENIIDESGMPKERFSAEFPKEGPSILRIQQVVRGDSAAYFCASSPALKGQGSYEQYFGPGTRLTVT.

The chain recombines TRBV5-1 with TRBJ1-1; 9 bases map to TRBD1. CDR1 and CDR2 (germline): SGHRS, YFSETQ. The CDR3 has 13 amino acids. J lost 12 bases, V lost 4 bases, and 10 bases had no gene match. The DNA of the CDR3 is TGCGCCAGCAGCACAAACACAGGGGGCGAGACTTTCTTT. This sequence encodes CASSTNTGGETFF.

CDR3 region: CASRRTGGGKTEAFF. Here the CDR3 DNA reads TGTGCCAGCAGACGGACAGGGGGCGGGAAGACTGAAGCTTTCTTT. J is TRBJ1-1 and V is TRBV28; TRBD1 matches at 11 bases. CDR1 MDHEN and CDR2 SYDVKM come from the germline V gene. Trimming at V came to 6 bases and at J to 5 bases, leaving 8 bases not matched to a gene. The CDR3 is 15 residues long. Full variable domain (rest looked up from reference TRBV28 and TRBJ1-1): DVKVTQSSRYLVKRTGEKVFLECVQDMDHENMFWYRQDPGLGLRLIYFSYDVKMKEKGDIPEGYSVSREKKERFSLILESASTNQTSMYLCASRRTGGGKTEAFFGQGTRLTVV.

The chain links TRBV6-5 to TRBJ2-5; D unclear. This CDR3 spans 12 amino acids. Germline CDR1 is MNHEY and CDR2 is SVGAGI. V shed 5 bases and J shed 4 bases, with 8 bases lying between them. CDR3 sequence (DNA): TGTGCCAGCAGTCTCAATAGAGAGACCCAGTACTTC. Its translation: CASSLNRETQYF.

This clone was counted a few times. The chain carries TRBV6-5 and TRBJ1-3; D unresolved. Germline V CDR1 and CDR2: MNHEY, SVGAGI. Between the trimmed V and J ends, which lost 2 bases and 2 bases, there was a span of 10 bases. The CDR3 contains 15 residues. The CDR3 DNA reads TGTGCCAGCAGTTACGGCGGGAAAACTGGAAACACCATATATTTT. This gives the protein CASSYGGKTGNTIYF.

The chain recombines TRBV9 with TRBJ2-2; D is possibly TRBD1 (8 bases). With 3 bases removed from V and 7 bases from J, the gap between germline ends came to 16 bases. Germline values: CDR1 SGDLS, CDR2 YYNGEE. The CDR3 runs to 15 residues. The CDR3 bases are TGTGCCAGCAGCGGTGACAGGGGAGGGATCGGGGAGCTGTTTTTT. This gives the protein CASSGDRGGIGELFF.

The V call is TRBV18, the J call TRBJ2-7, with D possibly being TRBD1 (5 bases). This CDR3 is built from 14 residues. The germline CDR1 and CDR2 sequences are KGHSH and LQKENI. Trimming shortened V by 3 bases and J by 3 bases, and 12 bases separated the two germline ends. The CDR3 region is CASSPADRVYEQYF. CDR3 nucleotide sequence: TGTGCCAGCTCACCCGCTGACAGAGTCTACGAGCAGTACTTC.

On this clone: Relative to the germline gene, one junction end is altered; a read error may explain this. This chain links TRBV9 with TRBJ2-3, with 12 bases fitting TRBD2. The CDR3 consists of 13 residues. Germline V gives CDR1 SGDLS, CDR2 YYNGEE. The CDR3 coding sequence is TGTGCCAGCAGCGTAGGACTAGCGGGAGCCCCGGATTTT. Its translation: CASSVGLAGAPDF.

Notes on this clone: Other DNA sequences within the sample encode an identical CDR3. The CDR3 DNA reads as TGTGCCAGCAGCTTATCACAGAACACCGGGGAGCTGTTTTTT. The encoded protein is CASSLSQNTGELFF. This chain connects TRBV7-9 to TRBJ2-2; D call uncertain. Germline V lookup: CDR1 SEHNR, CDR2 FQNEAQ (reference sequence). The CDR3 has 14 residues. V was shortened by 2 bases and J by 1 base, with 5 bases between the two germline ends. The full variable domain, in which reference TRBV7-9 and TRBJ2-2 provide the parts outside the CDR3, is DTGVSQNPRHKITKRGQNVTFRCDPISEHNRLYWYRQTLGQGPEFLTYFQNEAQLEKSRLLSDRFSAERPKGSFSTLEIQRTEQGDSAMYLCASSLSQNTGELFFGEGSRLTVL.

CDR3 nucleotides: TGTGCCAGCAGTTACTCGACTAGCGGAGCCGTCGAGCAGTACTTC. As protein: CASSYSTSGAVEQYF. V is TRBV6-5 and J is TRBJ2-7, with 9 bases fitting TRBD2. Trimming at V came to 0 bases and at J to 6 bases, leaving 6 bases not matched to a gene. Germline lookup yields CDR1 MNHEY and CDR2 SVGAGI. The CDR3 contains 15 residues.

The chain links TRBV4-1 to TRBJ1-5; unclear D gene. Germline V CDR1 and CDR2: MGHRA, YSYEKL. The V and J ends lost 4 bases and 2 bases respectively, with 9 bases between them. There are 14 residues in the CDR3. The CDR3 coding sequence is TGCGCCAGCAGCCCTAACAGTCGCAATCAGCCCCAGCATTTT. This codes for CASSPNSRNQPQHF.